The 2 T cell receptor beta chains in this list originate from one sample, sequenced in a study of OX40 agonist ivuxolimab in advanced cancers. Some clones are missing from TCRdb's copy, which holds only in-frame ones; the method was immunoSEQ multiplex PCR. The sample has about 38,000 clones, 80% to 85% seen once. The sequenced sample was CD4+ or CD8+ T cells sorted from blood, obtained in a trial of the OX40 agonist ivuxolimab. The receptors shown here come from an adult with an advanced solid tumor such as melanoma, head and neck, liver or kidney cancer.

The gene calls are TRBV9 and TRBJ2-4, with 9 bases fitting TRBD1. The CDR3 extends over 14 amino acids. Germline loops: CDR1 SGDLS, CDR2 YYNGEE. V gave up 5 bases and J gave up 7 bases; unmatched junction bases: 7. This CDR3 reads CASSPGTGRNIQYF. In nucleotides, the CDR3 is TGTGCCAGCAGTCCCGGGACAGGGAGGAACATTCAGTACTTC.

As for this clone: Other nucleotide sequences in the sample specify the same CDR3. The chain links TRBV9 to TRBJ1-3, with a tentative D call TRBD1 (5 bases). The V gene lost 3 bases and the J gene lost 2 bases, with 6 bases spanning the gap. The CDR3 sequence is 13 residues long. The V gene's germline CDR1 is SGDLS and CDR2 YYNGEE. In DNA, the CDR3 is TGTGCCAGCAGCGGAGGGGCTGGAAACACCATATATTTT. Translating gives CASSGGAGNTIYF.